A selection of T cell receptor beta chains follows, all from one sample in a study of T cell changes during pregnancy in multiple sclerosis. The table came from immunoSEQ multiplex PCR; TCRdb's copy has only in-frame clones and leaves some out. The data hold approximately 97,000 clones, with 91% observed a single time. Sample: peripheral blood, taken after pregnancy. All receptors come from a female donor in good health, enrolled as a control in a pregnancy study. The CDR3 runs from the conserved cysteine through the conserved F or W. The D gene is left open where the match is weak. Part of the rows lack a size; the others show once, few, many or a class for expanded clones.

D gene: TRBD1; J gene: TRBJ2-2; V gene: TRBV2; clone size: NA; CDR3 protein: CASSAQGARAGELFF; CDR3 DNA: TGTGCCAGCAGTGCGCAGGGGGCGCGAGCCGGGGAGCTGTTTTTT
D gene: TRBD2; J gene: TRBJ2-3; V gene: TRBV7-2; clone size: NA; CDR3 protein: CASSPPSGGARTQYF; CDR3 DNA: TGTGCCAGCAGCCCCCCTAGCGGGGGGGCGCGGACGCAGTATTTT
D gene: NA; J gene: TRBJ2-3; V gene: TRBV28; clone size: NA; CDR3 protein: CASSPPRTALGADTQYF; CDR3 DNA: TGTGCCAGCAGTCCCCCCCGGACAGCCCTCGGGGCAGATACGCAGTATTTT
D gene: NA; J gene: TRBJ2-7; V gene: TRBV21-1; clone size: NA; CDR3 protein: CASSKAPRTSGGADSYEQYF; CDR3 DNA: TGTGCCAGCAGCAAAGCTCCAAGGACTAGCGGGGGGGCCGACTCCTACGAGCAGTACTTC
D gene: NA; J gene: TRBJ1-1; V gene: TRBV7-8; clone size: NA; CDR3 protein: CASSFLNRLDTEAFF; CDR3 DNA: TGTGCCAGCAGCTTCCTAAACAGGTTAGACACTGAAGCTTTCTTT
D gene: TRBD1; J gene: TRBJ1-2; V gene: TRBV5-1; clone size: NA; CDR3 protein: CASSSLQGSNYGYTF; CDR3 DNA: TGCGCCAGCAGCAGCTTACAGGGGTCGAACTATGGCTACACCTTC
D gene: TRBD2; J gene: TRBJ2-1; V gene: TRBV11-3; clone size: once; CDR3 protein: CASSSGLADYNEQFF; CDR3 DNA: TGTGCCAGCAGTTCGGGACTAGCGGATTACAATGAGCAGTTCTTC
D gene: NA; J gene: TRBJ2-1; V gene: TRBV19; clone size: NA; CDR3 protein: CASSIQRVRYNEQFF; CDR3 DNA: TGTGCCAGTAGTATTCAGAGGGTCCGGTACAATGAGCAGTTCTTC
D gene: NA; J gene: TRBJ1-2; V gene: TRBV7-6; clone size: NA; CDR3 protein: CASSLGADSNYGYTF; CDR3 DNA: TGTGCCAGCAGCTTAGGGGCAGATAGTAACTATGGCTACACCTTC
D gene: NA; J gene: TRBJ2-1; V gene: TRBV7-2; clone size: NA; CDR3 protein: CASSETRRNNEQFF; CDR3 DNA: TGTGCCAGCAGTGAAACCCGGAGGAACAATGAGCAGTTCTTC
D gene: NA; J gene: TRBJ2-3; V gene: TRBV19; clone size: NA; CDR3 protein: CASRYGGLKADTQYF; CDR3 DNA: TGTGCCAGTCGTTATGGGGGACTTAAGGCGGATACGCAGTATTTT
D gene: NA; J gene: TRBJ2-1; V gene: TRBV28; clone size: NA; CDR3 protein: CASSSAGPTYNEQFF; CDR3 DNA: TGTGCCAGCAGTTCGGCGGGCCCGACCTACAATGAGCAGTTCTTC
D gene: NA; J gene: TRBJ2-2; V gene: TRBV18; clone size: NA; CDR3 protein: CASSPDRLTGELFF; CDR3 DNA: TGTGCCAGCTCACCTGACAGACTCACCGGGGAGCTGTTTTTT
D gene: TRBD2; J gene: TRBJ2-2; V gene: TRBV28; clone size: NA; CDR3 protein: CASSFRLRTSGETGELFF; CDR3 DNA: TGTGCCAGCAGTTTTCGTCTGCGGACTAGCGGGGAGACCGGGGAGCTGTTTTTT
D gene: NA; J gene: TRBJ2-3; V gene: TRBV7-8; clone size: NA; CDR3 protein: CASFSGGTDTQYF; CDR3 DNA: TGTGCAAGCTTCTCGGGAGGCACAGATACGCAGTATTTT
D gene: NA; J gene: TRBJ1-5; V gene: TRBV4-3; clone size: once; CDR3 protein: CASSQDWQEGRPQHF; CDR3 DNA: TGCGCCAGCAGCCAAGACTGGCAGGAGGGGAGGCCCCAGCATTTT
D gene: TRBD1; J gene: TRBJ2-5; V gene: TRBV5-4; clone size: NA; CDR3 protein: CASSSYWTGQETQYF; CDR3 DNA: TGTGCCAGCAGCTCGTACTGGACAGGCCAAGAGACCCAGTACTTC
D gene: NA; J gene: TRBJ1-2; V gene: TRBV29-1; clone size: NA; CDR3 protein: CSVRWSGGYTF; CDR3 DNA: TGCAGTGTCCGGTGGTCAGGTGGCTACACCTTC
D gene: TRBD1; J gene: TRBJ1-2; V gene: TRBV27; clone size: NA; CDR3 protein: CATGTGLHYTF; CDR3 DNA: TGTGCCACCGGGACAGGGTTACACTACACCTTC
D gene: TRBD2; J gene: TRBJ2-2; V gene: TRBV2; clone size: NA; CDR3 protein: CASSWTSGGITGELFF; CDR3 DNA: TGTGCCAGCAGTTGGACTAGCGGGGGAATTACCGGGGAGCTGTTTTTT
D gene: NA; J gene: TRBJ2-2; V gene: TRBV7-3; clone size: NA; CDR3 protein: CASSYVAGTRGELFF; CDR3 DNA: TGTGCCAGCAGCTACGTGGCGGGTACCAGGGGGGAGCTGTTTTTT
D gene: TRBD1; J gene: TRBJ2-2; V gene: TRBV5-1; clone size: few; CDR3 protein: CASSLTGAPTGELFF; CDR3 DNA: TGCGCCAGCAGCTTGACAGGGGCTCCCACCGGGGAGCTGTTTTTT
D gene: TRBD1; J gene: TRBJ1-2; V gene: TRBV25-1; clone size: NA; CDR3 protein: CASSEQGARGYTF; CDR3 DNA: TGTGCCAGCAGTGAGCAGGGGGCGCGTGGCTACACCTTC
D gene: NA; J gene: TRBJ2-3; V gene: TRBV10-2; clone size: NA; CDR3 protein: CASSVLTDTQYF; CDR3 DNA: TGCGCCAGCAGTGTACTGACAGATACGCAGTATTTT
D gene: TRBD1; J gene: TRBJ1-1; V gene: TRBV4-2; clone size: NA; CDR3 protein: CASSRDRNTEAFF; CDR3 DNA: TGTGCCAGCAGCCGGGACAGGAACACTGAAGCTTTCTTT
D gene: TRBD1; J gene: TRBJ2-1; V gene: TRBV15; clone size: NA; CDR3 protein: CATSPDRSSYNEQFF; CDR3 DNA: TGTGCCACCAGCCCGGACAGGAGCTCCTACAATGAGCAGTTCTTC
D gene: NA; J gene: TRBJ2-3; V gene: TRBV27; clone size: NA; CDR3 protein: CASSDRGHSDTQYF; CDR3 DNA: TGTGCCAGCAGTGATAGGGGCCACTCAGATACGCAGTATTTT
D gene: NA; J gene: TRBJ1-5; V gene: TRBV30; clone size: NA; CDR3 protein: CAWSVGAGYQPQHF; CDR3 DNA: TGTGCCTGGAGTGTAGGGGCAGGATATCAGCCCCAGCATTTT
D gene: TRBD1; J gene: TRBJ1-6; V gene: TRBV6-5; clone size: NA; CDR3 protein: CASRRQGGNSPLHF; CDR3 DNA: TGTGCCAGCAGAAGACAGGGAGGCAATTCACCCCTCCACTTT
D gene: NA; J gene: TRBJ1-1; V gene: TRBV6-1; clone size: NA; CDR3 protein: CATERTEAFF; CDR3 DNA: TGTGCCACCGAACGGACTGAAGCTTTCTTT
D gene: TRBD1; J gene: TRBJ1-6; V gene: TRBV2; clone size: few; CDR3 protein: CASSDDRGYSPLHF; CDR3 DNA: TGTGCCAGCAGTGACGACAGGGGTTACTCACCCCTCCACTTT
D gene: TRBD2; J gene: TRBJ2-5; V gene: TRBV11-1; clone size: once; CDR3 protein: CASSLERGGPEETQYF; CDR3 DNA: TGTGCCAGCAGCTTAGAGCGCGGGGGGCCTGAAGAGACCCAGTACTTC
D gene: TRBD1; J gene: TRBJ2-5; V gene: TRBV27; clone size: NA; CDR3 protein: CASSLYRGRETQYF; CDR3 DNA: TGTGCCAGCAGTTTATACAGGGGGCGAGAGACCCAGTACTTC
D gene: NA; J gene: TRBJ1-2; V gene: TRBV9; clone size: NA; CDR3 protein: CASSPGTRYGYTF; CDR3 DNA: TGTGCCAGCAGCCCCGGGACACGCTATGGCTACACCTTC
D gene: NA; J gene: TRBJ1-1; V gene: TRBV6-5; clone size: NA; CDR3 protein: CASSGGTPKAFF; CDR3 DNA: TGTGCCAGCAGTGGGGGGACCCCAAAAGCTTTCTTT
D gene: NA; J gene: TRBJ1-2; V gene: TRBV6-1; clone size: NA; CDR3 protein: CASSEADSTAEGYGYTF; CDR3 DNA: TGTGCCAGCAGTGAAGCGGACTCAACCGCCGAGGGCTATGGCTACACCTTC
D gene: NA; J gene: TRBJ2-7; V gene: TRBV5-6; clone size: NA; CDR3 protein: CASTRNKKVGYEQYF; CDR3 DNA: TGTGCCAGCACCAGGAACAAAAAAGTTGGCTACGAGCAGTACTTC
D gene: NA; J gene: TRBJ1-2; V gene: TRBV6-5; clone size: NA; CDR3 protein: CASSYVGRGHGYTF; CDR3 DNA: TGTGCCAGCAGTTATGTAGGCAGGGGCCATGGCTACACCTTC
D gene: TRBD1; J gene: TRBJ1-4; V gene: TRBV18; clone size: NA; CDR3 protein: CASSAGTGIDEKLFF; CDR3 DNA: TGTGCCAGCTCAGCGGGGACAGGGATTGATGAAAAACTGTTTTTT
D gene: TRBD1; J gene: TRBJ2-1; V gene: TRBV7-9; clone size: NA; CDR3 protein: CASRDERDRVYNEQFF; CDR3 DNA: TGTGCCAGCAGAGACGAAAGGGACAGGGTGTACAATGAGCAGTTCTTC
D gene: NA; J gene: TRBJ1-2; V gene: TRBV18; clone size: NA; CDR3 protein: CASSPPTESYGYTF; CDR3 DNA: TGTGCCAGCTCACCCCCTACCGAGTCCTATGGCTACACCTTC
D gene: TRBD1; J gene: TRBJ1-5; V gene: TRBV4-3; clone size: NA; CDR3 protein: CASSQASTGNQPQHF; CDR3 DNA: TGCGCCAGCAGCCAGGCATCGACAGGGAATCAGCCCCAGCATTTT
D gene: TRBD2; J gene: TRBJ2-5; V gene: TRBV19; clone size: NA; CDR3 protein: CASSSGGAGETQYF; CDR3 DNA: TGTGCCAGTTCTAGCGGGGGGGCCGGAGAGACCCAGTACTTC
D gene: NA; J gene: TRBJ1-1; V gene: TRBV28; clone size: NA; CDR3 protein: CASSLGDGGATEAFF; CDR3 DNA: TGTGCCAGCAGTTTAGGGGATGGAGGGGCCACTGAAGCTTTCTTT
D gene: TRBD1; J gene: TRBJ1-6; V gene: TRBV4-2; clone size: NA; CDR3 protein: CASSQEGTVYNSPLHF; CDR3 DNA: TGTGCCAGCAGCCAAGAAGGGACAGTCTATAATTCACCCCTCCACTTT
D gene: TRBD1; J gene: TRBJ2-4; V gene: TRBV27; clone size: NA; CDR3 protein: CASRIPGQGFGNIQYF; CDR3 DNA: TGTGCCAGCAGAATTCCCGGACAGGGGTTTGGAAACATTCAGTACTTC